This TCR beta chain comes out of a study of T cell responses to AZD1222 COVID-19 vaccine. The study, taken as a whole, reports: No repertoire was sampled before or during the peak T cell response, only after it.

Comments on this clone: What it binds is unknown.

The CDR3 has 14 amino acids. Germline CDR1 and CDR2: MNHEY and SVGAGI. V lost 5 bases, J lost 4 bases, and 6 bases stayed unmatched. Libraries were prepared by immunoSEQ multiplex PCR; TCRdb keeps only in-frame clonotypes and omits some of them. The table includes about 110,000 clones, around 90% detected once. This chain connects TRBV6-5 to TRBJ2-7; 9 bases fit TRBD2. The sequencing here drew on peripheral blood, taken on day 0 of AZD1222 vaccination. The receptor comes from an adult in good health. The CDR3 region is CASSPRTSAYEQYF. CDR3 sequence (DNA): TGTGCCAGCAGTCCTCGGACTAGCGCGTACGAGCAGTACTTC.